The source of this T cell receptor (beta chain) is a study of T cells in Graves' hyperthyroidism and ophthalmopathy. This clonotype showed up many times. The source material, RNA transcripts, was used to amplify TCR beta CDR3 regions. HTBI primers were the set used in a first-round RT-PCR of the TCR CDR3. Each CDR3 protein gets one entry after TCRdb re-called the multiplex PCR reads with MiXCR. The top ten clones hold roughly 21% of a sample with a few hundred thousand distinct CDR3 sequences, 14% of them seen once. Trimming cost V 3 bases and J 2 bases, with 13 bases left between them. Germline CDR1 SGHAT, CDR2 FQNNGV. The CDR3 is made up of 15 amino acids. For the diagnoses, clinical symptoms, serum thyroxine and TRAb, thyroid ultrasound and orbital computed tomography were used.

The sequencing sample was made of blood. The chain couples TRBV11-2 to TRBJ2-5; D perhaps matches TRBD2 (5 bases). The sequence derives from a woman aged 25 to 39 with Graves' ophthalmopathy. This CDR3 reads CASSFFLGGQETQYF. In nucleotides, the CDR3 is TGTGCCAGCAGCTTCTTCTTGGGCGGGCAAGAGACCCAGTACTTC.